Below, 8 T cell receptor beta chains from the same sample are listed, as sequenced in a study of cytomegalovirus exposure and HLA in healthy donors. PCR was performed using 60 Vbeta and 13 Jbeta primers. TCRdb's copy holds only in-frame clones and misses some; the assay was immunoSEQ multiplex PCR. The sample records approximately 160,000 clones, less than 85% being singletons. Material for sequencing was PBMCs. These receptors all come from a man aged 18 to 29 in good health and CMV-seronegative.

This clone was counted between two and nine times. This chain uses TRBV4-2 with TRBJ1-1; TRBD1 matches at 7 bases. With V trimmed by 4 bases and J by 4 bases, 3 bases remained unmatched. The CDR3 consists of 13 residues. CDR1 LGHNA and CDR2 YNFKEQ come from the germline V gene. Written as DNA, the CDR3 is TGTGCCAGCAGCCCCGGGACAGCCACTGAAGCTTTCTTT. Protein product: CASSPGTATEAFF.

The genes are TRBV5-1 and TRBJ2-3, with D possibly TRBD2 on 6 matching bases. The germline V gene has CDR1 SGHRS and CDR2 YFSETQ. The germline V and J ends were trimmed by 4 bases and 0 bases, with 6 bases remaining between them. The length of the CDR3 is 13 residues. CDR3 amino acids: CASSGTSTDTQYF. The DNA for the CDR3 is TGCGCCAGCAGCGGGACTAGCACAGATACGCAGTATTTT.

This clone came up a few times. The gene calls are TRBV5-1 and TRBJ2-1; no definite D call. This CDR3 has 15 residues. Trimming cost V 1 base and J 0 bases, with 8 bases left between them. Germline V gives CDR1 SGHRS, CDR2 YFSETQ. CDR3 DNA: TGCGCCAGCAGCTTGTCAGCGAGCTCCTACAATGAGCAGTTCTTC. Translation: CASSLSASSYNEQFF.

The chain combines TRBV7-9 with TRBJ2-1, with a possible D match to TRBD2 (6 bases). This CDR3 is built from 15 residues. V gave up 5 bases and J gave up 1 base, with 12 bases separating them. In germline, CDR1 is SEHNR, CDR2 FQNEAQ (reference sequence). DNA for the CDR3: TGTGCCAGCAGCCGGAGGGGTGGGTCCTACAATGAGCAGTTCTTC. Its protein is CASSRRGGSYNEQFF.

The chain recombines TRBV19 with TRBJ2-3; 10 nucleotides agree with TRBD2. Germline CDR1 and CDR2: LNHDA and SQIVND (reference sequence). The CDR3 has 15 amino acids. The trim removed 5 bases at V and 2 bases at J, leaving 4 bases unmatched. CDR3 residues: CASSLLAGDTDTQYF. The CDR3 coding sequence is TGTGCCAGTAGTCTCCTAGCGGGAGACACAGATACGCAGTATTTT.

The CDR3: CASSPLETQYF. Here the CDR3 DNA reads TGTGCCAGCAGCCCTTTGGAGACCCAGTACTTC. V gene TRBV6-6 combines with J gene TRBJ2-5; D is unclear. This CDR3 has 11 residues. Per germline, CDR1 MNHNY and CDR2 SVGAGI (reference sequence). Trimming cost V 6 bases and J 5 bases, with 7 bases left between them.

This sequence joins TRBV6-5 and TRBJ1-1; D remains ambiguous. CDR1 MNHEY and CDR2 SVGAGI come from the germline V gene. V lost 5 bases to trimming and J lost 7 bases, with 8 bases between them. The length of the CDR3 is 11 residues. CDR3 coding DNA: TGTGCCAGCAGTGCCCTAAATGAAGCTTTCTTT. Protein: CASSALNEAFF.

This chain joins TRBV25-1 and TRBJ1-5; 8 bases match TRBD1. Trimming cost V 3 bases and J 6 bases; bases outside gene matches: 1. Germline lookup yields CDR1 MGHDK and CDR2 SYGVNS. The CDR3 totals 13 residues. CDR3 sequence (DNA): TGTGCCAGCAGTGATACAGGGGGTCAGCCCCAGCATTTT. Its protein is CASSDTGGQPQHF.